This T cell receptor (beta chain) comes out of a study of blood T cell repertoires in COVID-19. At the level of the study: PBMCs, B-cell-depleted T cells, or T cells were the source of the cDNA or gDNA that made up the material.

The V end lost 5 bases, the J end lost 1 base, and 10 bases lay between the germline ends. The CDR3 runs 14 residues. Germline V gene sequence: CDR1 SGHRS, CDR2 YFSETQ. Authors' methods: Nucleated cell number was recorded as an estimate derived from reference gene primer amplification. Measured with immunoSEQ multiplex PCR; TCRdb has only the in-frame clones, and not every one. The V and J calls and the clone size are those of that table, but D and trimming were determined from the DNA. Here the sample spans 150,000 to 200,000 clones, roughly four fifths being singletons. This clone was recorded only once.

The receptor's source is a woman between 65 and 79 years old with COVID-19, enrolled during active disease. V and J are TRBV5-1 and TRBJ2-1; D possibly corresponds to TRBD1 (6 bases). Sample: peripheral blood. CDR3 bases: TGCGCCAGCAGGGAAGGACAGTCCTACAATGAGCAGTTCTTC. Protein sequence: CASREGQSYNEQFF. The full variable domain, in which reference TRBV5-1 and TRBJ2-1 provide the parts outside the CDR3, is KAGVTQTPRYLIKTRGQQVTLSCSPISGHRSVSWYQQTPGQGLQFLFEYFSETQRNKGNFPGRFSGRQFSNSRSEMNVSTLELGDSALYLCASREGQSYNEQFFGPGTRLTVL.